This T cell receptor beta chain appears in the sequencing data of a study of identical twins. This CDR3 is 20 amino acids long. The J segment lost 0 bases and the V segment lost 2 bases, leaving 14 bases of the junction unmatched. Per germline, CDR1 SGHVS and CDR2 FNYEAQ. One entry per CDR3 protein results from TCRdb running MiXCR on the 5' RACE reads. The sample lists 640,000 or so distinct CDR3 sequences, roughly 6% occurring once. The sequenced material came from naive T cells sorted from blood. This sequence was found in a man younger than 30 in good health. The rearrangement uses TRBV7-6 and TRBJ1-4; 8 nucleotides agree with TRBD1. The CDR3 bases are TGTGCCAGCAGCTTAAACCCCGGACAGGGCTCCTCTCCAACTAATGAAAAACTGTTTTTT. It encodes CASSLNPGQGSSPTNEKLFF.